This T cell receptor beta chain was recovered during a study of blood T cell repertoires in COVID-19. This clone appeared a few times. Sequencing was performed with immunoSEQ multiplex PCR; in TCRdb, only in-frame clones are kept and a portion is missing. The table lists hundreds of thousands of clones, 75% to 90% of them singletons. The CDR3 runs to 14 residues. V shed 1 base and J shed 6 bases, with 13 bases lying between them. Germline CDR1 reads LGHDT; CDR2 reads YNNKEL (reference sequence). The specimen was peripheral blood. This chain joins TRBV3-1 (or the pseudogene TRBV3-2) and TRBJ2-7; D unresolved. This receptor was obtained from a woman aged 45-59 years with COVID-19, enrolled during active disease. The CDR3 sequence: CASSQGVSTSEQYF. The DNA of the CDR3 is TGTGCCAGCAGCCAAGGAGTTTCTACCTCCGAGCAGTACTTC.